The 26 T cell receptor beta chains below were found in one sample sequenced in a study of Ad26.COV2.S vaccination and SARS-CoV-2 variants. Treatment described: about 20 received Ad26.COV2.S at low or high dose, single or two shots; about five received placebo; per-sample allocation not given. On day 63 after the first injection, vaccine and placebo recipients gave samples. The data were produced by immunoSEQ multiplex PCR, yet TCRdb's version contains in-frame clones alone and is incomplete. The sample has 440,000 or so clones, about 90% seen once. Sample: peripheral blood, taken in a trial of Ad26.COV2.S vaccine versus placebo. Receptor source: a person aged 18-60 years who received the Ad26.COV2.S COVID-19 vaccine or a placebo.

The V gene is TRBV7-3, the J gene TRBJ2-2; the D gene is possibly TRBD2 (5 bases). The V gene's germline CDR1 is SGHTA and CDR2 FQGTGA. The CDR3 is 14 amino acids. Trimming removed 5 bases from V and 0 bases from J, with 7 bases in between. CDR3 coding DNA: TGTGCCAGCAGCGGAGCGGCGAACACCGGGGAGCTGTTTTTT. Its protein is CASSGAANTGELFF. The entire variable domain, with the rest obtained from reference TRBV7-3 and TRBJ2-2, is as follows: GAGVSQTPSNKVTEKGKYVELRCDPISGHTALYWYRQSLGQGPEFLIYFQGTGAADDSGLPNDRFFAVRPEGSVSTLKIQRTERGDSAVYLCASSGAANTGELFFGEGSRLTVL.

Of note for this clone: The same CDR3 is also encoded by other DNA sequences in this sample. This chain uses TRBV3-1 (or the pseudogene TRBV3-2) with TRBJ2-7, with 7 bases aligning to TRBD1. Germline CDR1 and CDR2: LGHDT and YNNKEL (reference sequence). CDR3 length equals 14 residues. After removal of 3 bases from V and 2 bases from J, the junction contained 4 bases not matched to a gene. The CDR3 region is CASSQGTGAYEQYF. The CDR3 bases are TGTGCCAGCAGCCAGGGCACAGGGGCCTACGAGCAGTACTTC.

The rearrangement uses TRBV5-1 and TRBJ2-1; a possible D gene is TRBD2 (7 bases). Germline loops: CDR1 SGHRS, CDR2 YFSETQ. Deletions cut 4 bases from V and 1 base from J, with 15 bases between. This CDR3 has 16 amino acids. CDR3: CASSTFGGPSYNEQFF. The CDR3 nucleotides read TGCGCCAGCAGCACATTCGGGGGGCCGTCCTACAATGAGCAGTTCTTC.

The chain employs TRBV14 and TRBJ2-6; no definite D call. CDR1 and CDR2 from the germline V gene are SGHDN and FVKESK. Trimming took off 1 base at V and 7 bases at J, with 14 bases between the two ends. The CDR3 is made up of 16 amino acids. The CDR3 sequence: CASSQGAARVANVLTF. Written as DNA, the CDR3 is TGTGCCAGCAGCCAAGGTGCTGCCCGGGTCGCCAACGTCCTGACTTTC. Using reference TRBV14 and TRBJ2-6 for the parts outside the CDR3, the full variable domain is EAGVTQFPSHSVIEKGQTVTLRCDPISGHDNLYWYRRVMGKEIKFLLHFVKESKQDESGMPNNRFLAERTGGTYSTLKVQPAELEDSGVYFCASSQGAARVANVLTFGAGSRLTVL.

The chain has TRBV5-1 and TRBJ2-3; 9 nucleotides align to TRBD2. This CDR3 contains 18 residues. CDR1 is SGHRS, CDR2 YFSETQ, per germline. V lost 0 bases and J lost 2; bases outside the gene matches: 10. The CDR3 here is CASSLGGSPSGVTDTQYF. CDR3 nucleotide sequence: TGCGCCAGCAGCTTGGGAGGTAGTCCTAGCGGGGTCACAGATACGCAGTATTTT.

V usage is TRBV6-5 and J usage is TRBJ1-1; the D gene is possibly TRBD1 (5 bases). The CDR3 length is 15 residues. Germline CDR1 reads MNHEY; CDR2 reads SVGAGI. V lost 6 bases, J lost 6 bases, and 20 bases lay in between. CDR3 sequence: CASSLLRRGGAEAFF. As DNA, the CDR3 is TGTGCCAGCAGCCTACTACGTAGGGGCGGGGCTGAAGCTTTCTTT.

The rearrangement links TRBV28 to TRBJ2-7, with TRBD2 identical over 11 bases. Germline CDR1 MDHEN, CDR2 SYDVKM. V shed 5 bases, J shed 0 bases, and the junction held 6 bases outside the gene matches. The CDR3 consists of 16 residues. CDR3 nucleotide sequence: TGTGCCAGCAGTCCGGGACTAGCGGAGAGCTCCTACGAGCAGTACTTC. This sequence encodes CASSPGLAESSYEQYF.

The chain combines TRBV28 with TRBJ1-4, with 8 bases aligning to TRBD1. Losses at the gene ends were 4 bases for V and 6 bases for J; bases not matched to a gene: 7. The CDR3 length is 15 residues. Germline V gene data show CDR1 as MDHEN and CDR2 as SYDVKM. CDR3 DNA sequence: TGTGCCAGCAGTTACCCAGGGGGCGCGGATGAAAAACTGTTTTTT. The encoded protein is CASSYPGGADEKLFF.

The chain has TRBV7-9 and TRBJ1-6, with 8 bases fitting TRBD1. Germline V gene lookup returns CDR1 SEHNR and CDR2 FQNEAQ (reference sequence). V was clipped by 4 bases and J by 8 bases; unmatched bases: 7. There are 15 residues in the CDR3. This CDR3 reads CASSSGQGRDSPLHF. The DNA for the CDR3 is TGTGCCAGCAGCTCCGGACAGGGTCGGGATTCACCCCTCCACTTT.

The chain carries TRBV18 and TRBJ1-2, with TRBD1 identical over 7 bases. This CDR3 spans 18 amino acids. With 4 bases clipped from V and 2 bases from J, the junction kept 16 bases outside the gene matches. CDR1 is KGHSH and CDR2 is LQKENI in the germline V gene. The CDR3 DNA reads as TGTGCCAGCTCACGCTCCGGGACAGACTTCCCAACCAACTATGGCTACACCTTC. Amino acids: CASSRSGTDFPTNYGYTF.

V gene TRBV5-1 combines with J gene TRBJ1-6; D is ambiguous. V lost 4 bases and J lost 0, with 8 bases in between. In germline, CDR1 is SGHRS, CDR2 YFSETQ. This CDR3 region has 15 residues. CDR3 region: CASSREPSYNSPLHF. The CDR3 DNA is TGCGCCAGCAGCCGTGAGCCCTCCTATAATTCACCCCTCCACTTT.

This clone came up once. The gene calls are TRBV7-8 and TRBJ2-2, with 7 bases fitting TRBD1. V lost 4 bases to trimming and J lost 4 bases; unmatched junction nucleotides: 3. There are 14 residues in the CDR3. Germline loops: CDR1 SGHVS, CDR2 FQNEAQ. The CDR3 loop reads CASSSGQRTGELFF. The CDR3, as DNA: TGTGCCAGCAGCTCGGGACAGCGCACCGGGGAGCTGTTTTTT. Full variable domain (missing parts from reference TRBV7-8 and TRBJ2-2): GAGVSQSPRYKVAKRGQDVALRCDPISGHVSLFWYQQALGQGPEFLTYFQNEAQLDKSGLPSDRFFAERPEGSVSTLKIQRTQQEDSAVYLCASSSGQRTGELFFGEGSRLTVL.

The genes are TRBV5-1 and TRBJ1-4; 8 positions agree with TRBD1. The ends lost 0 bases at V and 7 bases at J; junction bases unmatched: 5. The CDR3 loop spans 15 amino acids. Germline CDR1 is SGHRS and CDR2 is YFSETQ. This CDR3 is CASSLAAGGLEKLFF. In nucleotides, the CDR3 is TGCGCCAGCAGCTTGGCGGCAGGGGGCCTTGAAAAACTGTTTTTT.

The chain links TRBV28 to TRBJ2-1; 14 bases fit TRBD2. With V trimmed by 5 bases and J by 7 bases, 10 bases remained unmatched. The CDR3 has 17 amino acids. CDR1 MDHEN and CDR2 SYDVKM come from the germline V gene. CDR3 loop: CASSPTGLAGAANEQFF. DNA of the CDR3: TGTGCCAGCAGTCCCACGGGACTAGCGGGAGCGGCTAATGAGCAGTTCTTC. Based on the CDR3 plus reference TRBV28 and TRBJ2-1, the full variable domain is DVKVTQSSRYLVKRTGEKVFLECVQDMDHENMFWYRQDPGLGLRLIYFSYDVKMKEKGDIPEGYSVSREKKERFSLILESASTNQTSMYLCASSPTGLAGAANEQFFGPGTRLTVL.

The chain has TRBV28 and TRBJ1-1; TRBD1 matches at 8 bases. This CDR3 is built from 13 residues. Germline CDR1 and CDR2: MDHEN and SYDVKM. Trimming cost V 6 bases and J 5 bases; bases outside gene matches: 5. The CDR3 DNA reads TGTGCCAGCAGAGACAGGGGAAAGACTGAAGCTTTCTTT. This codes for CASRDRGKTEAFF.

This clone was seen a single time. The rearrangement joins TRBV2 to TRBJ1-6; 7 bases are shared with TRBD1. In germline, CDR1 is SNHLY, CDR2 FYNNEI. V lost 3 bases to trimming and J lost 7 bases; unmatched junction nucleotides: 6. The CDR3 runs to 15 residues. CDR3 residues: CASSEEQGKNSPLHF. CDR3 sequence (DNA): TGTGCCAGCAGTGAGGAACAGGGGAAGAATTCACCCCTCCACTTT.

V is TRBV18 and J is TRBJ2-7; D is possibly TRBD1 or TRBD2 (6 bases each). CDR3 length: 15 residues. The V and J ends lost 3 bases and 1 base respectively, with 13 bases between them. CDR1 KGHSH and CDR2 LQKENI come from the germline V gene. The CDR3 DNA reads TGTGCCAGCTCACCGCGGGACATCGAATCCTACGAGCAGTACTTC. It yields the protein CASSPRDIESYEQYF.

The chain recombines TRBV29-1 with TRBJ2-2, with D hard to call. Germline loops: CDR1 SQVTM, CDR2 ANQGSEA. The CDR3 runs 11 residues. V gave up 4 bases and J gave up 4 bases, with 4 bases separating them. The CDR3 DNA sequence: TGCAGCGTTGGAGGCACCGGGGAGCTGTTTTTT. Translating it yields CSVGGTGELFF.

This sequence joins TRBV14 and TRBJ2-4, with 10 nucleotides matching TRBD2. The CDR3 has 16 residues. Germline CDR1 SGHDN, CDR2 FVKESK. J gave up 1 base and V 4 bases, and 4 bases lay outside the gene matches. The CDR3 DNA sequence: TGTGCCAGCAGCCCAGCGGGAGGGGGGGCCAAAAACATTCAGTACTTC. Encoded protein: CASSPAGGGAKNIQYF.

The chain uses TRBV11-2 and TRBJ2-2; the D is unclear. V shed 1 base and J shed 2 bases, with 11 bases lying between them. Germline assignment: CDR1 SGHAT and CDR2 FQNNGV. CDR3 length equals 16 residues. For the CDR3, the DNA is TGTGCCAGCAGCTTAGCGGCGGTTTTAAACACCGGGGAGCTGTTTTTT. Protein sequence: CASSLAAVLNTGELFF. Drawing the rest from reference TRBV11-2 and TRBJ2-2, the complete variable domain is EAGVAQSPRYKIIEKRQSVAFWCNPISGHATLYWYQQILGQGPKLLIQFQNNGVVDDSQLPKDRFSAERLKGVDSTLKIQPAKLEDSAVYLCASSLAAVLNTGELFFGEGSRLTVL.

The rearrangement uses TRBV9 and TRBJ2-2, with a tentative D call TRBD2 (6 bases). Trimming pared 4 bases from V and 6 bases from J, leaving 10 bases between. This CDR3 contains 13 residues. Per germline, CDR1 SGDLS and CDR2 YYNGEE. The CDR3 DNA reads TGTGCCAGCAGCCCCGGGACTGCCGGGGAGCTGTTTTTT. This codes for CASSPGTAGELFF.

This clone has a single count. The CDR3 sequence is CASSINRAVAFF. DNA for the CDR3: TGTGCCAGTAGTATTAACAGGGCCGTGGCTTTCTTT. J is TRBJ1-1 and V is TRBV19; D is possibly TRBD1 (6 bases). CDR1 is LNHDA, CDR2 SQIVND, per germline (reference sequence). Trimming pared 3 bases from V and 11 bases from J, leaving 13 bases between. There are 12 residues in the CDR3.

The genes are TRBV5-5 and TRBJ2-7; D is unresolved. In germline, CDR1 is SGHKS, CDR2 YYEKEE (reference sequence). The germline V and J ends were trimmed by 3 bases and 3 bases, with 10 bases remaining between them. CDR3 length: 13 residues. This CDR3 reads CASSSGPFYEQYF. CDR3 nucleotide sequence: TGTGCCAGCAGCTCCGGACCATTCTACGAGCAGTACTTC. The full variable domain, its missing parts supplied by reference TRBV5-5 and TRBJ2-7, is DAGVTQSPTHLIKTRGQQVTLRCSPISGHKSVSWYQQVLGQGPQFIFQYYEKEERGRGNFPDRFSARQFPNYSSELNVNALLLGDSALYLCASSSGPFYEQYFGPGTRLTVT.

In nucleotides, the CDR3 is TGTGCCAGCAGCCAATCTGGGGTGGACGCTTTCTTT. It encodes CASSQSGVDAFF. This chain joins TRBV16 and TRBJ1-1; the D is unclear. The germline CDR1 and CDR2 sequences are KGHSY and FQNENV. The germline V and J ends were trimmed by 0 bases and 11 bases, with 10 bases remaining between them. The CDR3 spans 12 residues.

The V and J genes are TRBV15 and TRBJ2-7; 7 nucleotides match TRBD1. This CDR3 has 15 residues. Looked up from germline, CDR1 is LNHNV and CDR2 is YYDKDF (reference sequence). Trimming took 0 bases from V and 5 from J; bases not matched to a gene: 7. CDR3 DNA sequence: TGTGCCACCAGCAGAGATCCGGGACAGTCAAACGAGCAGTACTTC. Translated, it gives CATSRDPGQSNEQYF.

The chain couples TRBV10-2 to TRBJ2-3; a possible D gene is TRBD1 (6 bases). Trimming removed 7 bases at V and 0 bases at J, with 11 bases between. Germline V lookup: CDR1 WSHSY, CDR2 SAAADI. The CDR3 has 14 residues. DNA for the CDR3: TGCGCCAGCAACCAACAGGGCAGCACAGATACGCAGTATTTT. Translating gives CASNQQGSTDTQYF.